This T cell receptor (beta chain) derives from a study of cytomegalovirus exposure and HLA in healthy donors. This PCR relied on a set of 60 Vbeta primers and 13 Jbeta primers. Measured with immunoSEQ multiplex PCR; TCRdb has only the in-frame clones, and not every one. The sample has 150,000 to 200,000 clones, 85% seen once. Worth noting for this clone: Antigen unknown.

The CDR3 loop spans 15 amino acids. The V gene end was trimmed by 4 bases and the J gene end by 6 bases; junction bases not matched to a gene: 7. In germline, CDR1 is SGHRS, CDR2 YFSETQ. General observations from the study: Most CMV-associated TCR beta chains were later found to appear HLA-restricted. The authors later linked a missense DCLRE1C variant to TCR beta V- and J-gene trimming. Sequencing artifact likely explains a cluster of highly shared sequence variants. Altogether, 164 TCR beta chains were recorded as cytomegalovirus-associated.

This receptor was taken from a boy younger than 10 in good health and CMV-seronegative. This chain uses TRBV5-1 with TRBJ2-1, with TRBD2 matching over 10 bases. Sequencing was carried out using PBMCs. CDR3 nucleotide sequence: TGCGCCAGCAGCATCCAGCGGGAGGGCCGCAATGAGCAGTTCTTC. Encoded protein: CASSIQREGRNEQFF.